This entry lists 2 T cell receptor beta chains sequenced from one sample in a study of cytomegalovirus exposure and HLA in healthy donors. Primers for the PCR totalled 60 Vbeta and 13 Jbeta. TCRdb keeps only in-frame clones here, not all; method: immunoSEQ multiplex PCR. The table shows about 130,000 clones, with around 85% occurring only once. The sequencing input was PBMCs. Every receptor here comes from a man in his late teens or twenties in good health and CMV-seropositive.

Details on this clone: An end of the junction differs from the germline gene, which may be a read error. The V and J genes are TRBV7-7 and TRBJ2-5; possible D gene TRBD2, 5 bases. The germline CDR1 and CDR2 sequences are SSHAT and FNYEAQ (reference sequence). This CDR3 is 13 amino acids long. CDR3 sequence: CASSLSAGETQYF. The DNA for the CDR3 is TGTGCTAGCAGCCTATCCGCGGGCGAGACCCAGTACTTC.

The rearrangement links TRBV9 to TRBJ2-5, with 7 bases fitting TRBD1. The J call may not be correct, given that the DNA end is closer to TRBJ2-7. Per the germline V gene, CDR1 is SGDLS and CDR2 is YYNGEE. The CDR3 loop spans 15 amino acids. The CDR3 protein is CASSNSPGTDYEQYF. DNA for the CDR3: TGTGCCAGCTCGAATTCCCCGGGGACAGACTACGAGCAGTACTTC.